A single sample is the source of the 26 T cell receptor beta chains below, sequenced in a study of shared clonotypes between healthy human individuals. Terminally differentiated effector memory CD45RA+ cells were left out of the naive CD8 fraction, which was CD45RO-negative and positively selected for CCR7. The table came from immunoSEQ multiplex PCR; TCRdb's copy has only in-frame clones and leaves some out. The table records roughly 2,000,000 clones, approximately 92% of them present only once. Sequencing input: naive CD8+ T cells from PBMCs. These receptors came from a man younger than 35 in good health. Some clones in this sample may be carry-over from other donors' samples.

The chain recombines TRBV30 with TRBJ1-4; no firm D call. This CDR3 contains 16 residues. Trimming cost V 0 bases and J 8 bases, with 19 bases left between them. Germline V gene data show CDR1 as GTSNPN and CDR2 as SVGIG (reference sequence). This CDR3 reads CAWSVAAGLGWEKLFF. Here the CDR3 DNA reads TGTGCCTGGAGTGTAGCGGCAGGACTTGGGTGGGAAAAACTGTTTTTT.

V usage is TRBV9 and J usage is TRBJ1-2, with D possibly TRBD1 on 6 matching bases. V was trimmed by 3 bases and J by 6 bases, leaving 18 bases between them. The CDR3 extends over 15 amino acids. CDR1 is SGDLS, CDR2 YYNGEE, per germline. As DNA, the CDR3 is TGTGCCAGCAGCGGCCCCAGGGGCCCCATCGATGGCTACACCTTC. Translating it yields CASSGPRGPIDGYTF.

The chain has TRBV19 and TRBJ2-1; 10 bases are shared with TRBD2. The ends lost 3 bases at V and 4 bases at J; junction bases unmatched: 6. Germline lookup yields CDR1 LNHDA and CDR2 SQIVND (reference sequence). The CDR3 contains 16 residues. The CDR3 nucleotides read TGTGCCAGTAGTATTTCTAGCGGGAGCCTGTACAATGAGCAGTTCTTC. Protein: CASSISSGSLYNEQFF.

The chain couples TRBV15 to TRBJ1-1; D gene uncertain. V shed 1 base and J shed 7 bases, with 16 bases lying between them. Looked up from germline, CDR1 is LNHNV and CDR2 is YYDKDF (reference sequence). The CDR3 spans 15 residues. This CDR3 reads CATSRGFSPGDEAFF. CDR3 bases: TGTGCCACCAGCAGAGGTTTCTCCCCCGGAGATGAAGCTTTCTTT.

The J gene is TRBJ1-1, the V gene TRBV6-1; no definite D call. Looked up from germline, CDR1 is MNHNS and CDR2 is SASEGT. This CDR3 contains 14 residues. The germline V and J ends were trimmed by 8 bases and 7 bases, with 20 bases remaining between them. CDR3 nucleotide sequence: TGTGCCAGCCTCATAGACGGGTACCCTCTTGAAGCTTTCTTT. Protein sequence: CASLIDGYPLEAFF.

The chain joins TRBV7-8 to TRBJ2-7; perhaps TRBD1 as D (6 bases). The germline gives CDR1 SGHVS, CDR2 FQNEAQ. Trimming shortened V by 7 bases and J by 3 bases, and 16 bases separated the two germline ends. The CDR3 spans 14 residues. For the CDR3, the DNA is TGTGCCAGCACCAGGGGCGCAAGGGGCTACGAGCAGTACTTC. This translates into CASTRGARGYEQYF.

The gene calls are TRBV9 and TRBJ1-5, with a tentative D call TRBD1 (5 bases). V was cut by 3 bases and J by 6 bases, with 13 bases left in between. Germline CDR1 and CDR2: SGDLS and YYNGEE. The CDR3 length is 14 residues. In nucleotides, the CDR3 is TGTGCCAGCAGCGCCGGGACTCAAGGTCAGCCCCAGCATTTT. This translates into CASSAGTQGQPQHF.

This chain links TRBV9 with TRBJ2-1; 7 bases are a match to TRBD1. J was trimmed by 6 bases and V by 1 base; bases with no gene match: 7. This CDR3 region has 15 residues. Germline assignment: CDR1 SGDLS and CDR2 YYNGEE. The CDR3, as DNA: TGTGCCAGCAGCGTAAGTGGGACAGCAATCAATGAGCAGTTCTTC. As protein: CASSVSGTAINEQFF.

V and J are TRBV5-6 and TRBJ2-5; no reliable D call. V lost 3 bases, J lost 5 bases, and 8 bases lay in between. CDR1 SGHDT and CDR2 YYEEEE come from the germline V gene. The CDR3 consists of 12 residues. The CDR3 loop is CASSSFEETQYF. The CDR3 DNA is TGTGCCAGCAGCTCGTTCGAGGAGACCCAGTACTTC.

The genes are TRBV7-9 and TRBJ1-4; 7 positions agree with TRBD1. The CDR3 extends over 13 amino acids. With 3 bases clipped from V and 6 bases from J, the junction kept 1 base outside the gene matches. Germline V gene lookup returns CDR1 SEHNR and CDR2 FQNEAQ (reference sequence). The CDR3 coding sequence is TGTGCCAGCAGCTTTCAGGGGGATGAAAAACTGTTTTTT. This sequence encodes CASSFQGDEKLFF. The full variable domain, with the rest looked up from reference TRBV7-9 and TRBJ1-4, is DTGVSQNPRHKITKRGQNVTFRCDPISEHNRLYWYRQTLGQGPEFLTYFQNEAQLEKSRLLSDRFSAERPKGSFSTLEIQRTEQGDSAMYLCASSFQGDEKLFFGSGTQLSVL.

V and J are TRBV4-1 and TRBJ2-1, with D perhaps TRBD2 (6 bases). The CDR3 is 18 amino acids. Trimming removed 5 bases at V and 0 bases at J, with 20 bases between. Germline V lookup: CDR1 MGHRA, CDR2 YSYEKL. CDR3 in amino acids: CASSGITFSGGSYNEQFF. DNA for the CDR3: TGCGCCAGCAGCGGCATTACGTTTAGCGGAGGCTCCTACAATGAGCAGTTCTTC.

The CDR3 coding sequence is TGTGCCAGCAGTCCCTGGCCAGGGGAGGGCTATGGCTACACCTTC. It specifies CASSPWPGEGYGYTF. The rearrangement uses TRBV6-5 and TRBJ1-2; tentative D call: TRBD1 (6 bases). Germline V lookup: CDR1 MNHEY, CDR2 SVGAGI. The CDR3 is 15 residues long. Trimming pared 5 bases from V and 4 bases from J, leaving 17 bases between.

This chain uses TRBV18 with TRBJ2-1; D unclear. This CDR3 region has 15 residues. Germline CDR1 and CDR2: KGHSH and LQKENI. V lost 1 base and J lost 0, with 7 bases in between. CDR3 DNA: TGTGCCAGCTCACCACGGACGGACTCCTACAATGAGCAGTTCTTC. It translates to CASSPRTDSYNEQFF.

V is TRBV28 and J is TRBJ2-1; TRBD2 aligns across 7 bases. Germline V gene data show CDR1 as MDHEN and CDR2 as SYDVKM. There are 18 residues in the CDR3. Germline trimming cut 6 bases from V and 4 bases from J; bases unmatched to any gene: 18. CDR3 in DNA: TGTGCCAGCAGCACCCCGGGGGGAAGCGGGACCGAGTACAATGAGCAGTTCTTC. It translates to CASSTPGGSGTEYNEQFF.

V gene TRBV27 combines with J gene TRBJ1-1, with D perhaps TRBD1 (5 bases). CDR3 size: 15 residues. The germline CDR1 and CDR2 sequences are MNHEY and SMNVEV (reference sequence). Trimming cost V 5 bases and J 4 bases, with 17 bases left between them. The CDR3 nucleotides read TGTGCCAGCAGTGGACCCCTAGGGGCGGGCACTGAAGCTTTCTTT. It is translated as CASSGPLGAGTEAFF.

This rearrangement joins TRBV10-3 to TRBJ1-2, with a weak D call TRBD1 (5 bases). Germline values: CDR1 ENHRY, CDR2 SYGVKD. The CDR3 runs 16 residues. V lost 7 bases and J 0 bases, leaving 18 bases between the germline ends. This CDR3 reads CAIKTDRPVANYGYTF. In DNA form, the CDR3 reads TGTGCCATCAAGACCGACAGACCCGTCGCTAACTATGGCTACACCTTC.

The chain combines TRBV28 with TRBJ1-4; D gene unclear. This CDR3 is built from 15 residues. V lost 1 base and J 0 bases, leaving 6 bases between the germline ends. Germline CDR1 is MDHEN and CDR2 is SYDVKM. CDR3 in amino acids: CASSLLSTTNEKLFF. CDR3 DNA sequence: TGTGCCAGCAGTTTATTATCAACAACTAATGAAAAACTGTTTTTT.

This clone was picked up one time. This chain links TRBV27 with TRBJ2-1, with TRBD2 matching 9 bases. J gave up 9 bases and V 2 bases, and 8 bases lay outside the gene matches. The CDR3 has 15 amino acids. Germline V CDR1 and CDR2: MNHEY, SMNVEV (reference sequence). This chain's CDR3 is CASSLLAGSIAEQFF. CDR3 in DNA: TGTGCCAGCAGTTTACTAGCGGGAAGCATTGCTGAGCAGTTCTTC.

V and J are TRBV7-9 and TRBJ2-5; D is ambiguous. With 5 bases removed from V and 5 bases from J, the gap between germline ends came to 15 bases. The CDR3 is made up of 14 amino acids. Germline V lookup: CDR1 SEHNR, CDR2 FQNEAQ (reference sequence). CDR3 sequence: CASSQAGPPETQYF. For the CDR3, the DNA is TGTGCCAGCAGCCAAGCTGGTCCCCCCGAGACCCAGTACTTC.

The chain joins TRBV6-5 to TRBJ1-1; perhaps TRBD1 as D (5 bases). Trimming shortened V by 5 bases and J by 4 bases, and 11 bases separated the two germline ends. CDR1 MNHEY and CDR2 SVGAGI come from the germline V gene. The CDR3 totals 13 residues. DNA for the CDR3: TGTGCCAGCAGTACCCAGGGATTCACTGAAGCTTTCTTT. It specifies CASSTQGFTEAFF.

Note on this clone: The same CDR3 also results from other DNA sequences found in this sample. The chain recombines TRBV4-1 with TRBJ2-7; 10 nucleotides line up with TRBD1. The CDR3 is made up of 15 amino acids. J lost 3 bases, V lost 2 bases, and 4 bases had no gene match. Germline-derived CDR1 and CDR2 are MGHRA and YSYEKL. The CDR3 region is CASSQPGQGFYEQYF. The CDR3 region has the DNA TGCGCCAGCAGCCAACCGGGACAGGGGTTCTACGAGCAGTACTTC.

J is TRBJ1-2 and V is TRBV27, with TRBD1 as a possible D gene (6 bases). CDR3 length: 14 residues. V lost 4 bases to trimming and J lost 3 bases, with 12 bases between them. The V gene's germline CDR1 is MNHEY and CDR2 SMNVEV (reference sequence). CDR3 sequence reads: CASSSHREYYGYTF. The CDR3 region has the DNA TGTGCCAGCAGTTCACACAGGGAGTACTATGGCTACACCTTC.

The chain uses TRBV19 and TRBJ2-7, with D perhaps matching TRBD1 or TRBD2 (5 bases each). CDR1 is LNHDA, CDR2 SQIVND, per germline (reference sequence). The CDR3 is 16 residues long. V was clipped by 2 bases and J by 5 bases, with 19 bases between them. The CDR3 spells CASSIRTRDPMDEQYF. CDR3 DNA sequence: TGTGCCAGTAGTATACGTACCAGGGACCCAATGGACGAGCAGTACTTC.

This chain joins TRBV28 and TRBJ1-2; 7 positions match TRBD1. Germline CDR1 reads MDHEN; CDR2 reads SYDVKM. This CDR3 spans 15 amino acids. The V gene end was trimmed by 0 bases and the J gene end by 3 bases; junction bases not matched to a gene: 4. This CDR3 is CASSLWTGYDYGYTF. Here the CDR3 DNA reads TGTGCCAGCAGTTTATGGACAGGGTACGACTATGGCTACACCTTC.

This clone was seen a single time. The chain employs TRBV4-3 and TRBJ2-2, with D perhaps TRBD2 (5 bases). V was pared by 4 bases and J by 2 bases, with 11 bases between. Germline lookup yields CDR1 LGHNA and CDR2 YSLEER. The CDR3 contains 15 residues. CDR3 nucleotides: TGCGCCAGCAGCCGCGGGCCAGGAAACACCGGGGAGCTGTTTTTT. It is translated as CASSRGPGNTGELFF.

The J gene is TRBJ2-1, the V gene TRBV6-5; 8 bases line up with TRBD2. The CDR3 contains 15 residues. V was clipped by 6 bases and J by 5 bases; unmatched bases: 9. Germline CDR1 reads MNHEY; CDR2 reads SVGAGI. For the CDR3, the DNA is TGTGCCAGCAGATCCTCGACGGGGGGGGACAATGAGCAGTTCTTC. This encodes CASRSSTGGDNEQFF.